This entry concerns a single T cell receptor beta chain. The table came from immunoSEQ multiplex PCR; TCRdb's copy has only in-frame clones and leaves some out. The repertoire includes some 14,000 clones, around 80% of them detected once, and around 13% sits in the top ten. These data originate in a study of technical replicates of blood from a handful of donors. The TCR comes from a human donor in good health. What was sequenced was PBMCs.

CDR3 sequence reads: CASSGGTANTEAFF. The CDR3 bases are TGCGCCAGCAGCGGCGGGACCGCAAACACTGAAGCTTTCTTT. The chain couples TRBV5-1 to TRBJ1-1; a weak D match, TRBD1 (5 bases). In germline, CDR1 is SGHRS, CDR2 YFSETQ. With 4 bases removed from V and 2 bases from J, the gap between germline ends came to 12 bases. The CDR3 has 14 amino acids.